This T cell receptor (beta chain) emerged from a study of T cell repertoires in cytomegalovirus infection. About the research overall: As its CMV epitopes, the study selected recently identified HLA-C-restricted and well-studied HLA-B-restricted targets. Whole-study results and caveats: Ex vivo, HLA-C-restricted CMV-specific TCR beta clonotypes prevailed over the rest of the response.

Looked up from germline, CDR1 is SGHTA and CDR2 is FQGNSA. The V segment lost 5 bases and the J segment 3 bases; nucleotides outside the gene matches: 3. CDR3 length: 15 amino acids. Each CDR3 protein is one row after TCRdb ran MiXCR on the reads. The sample carries under 30,000 distinct CDR3 sequences, 22% recorded once. In this sample, this clonotype turned up many times. The antigen is not known. This chain uses TRBV7-2 with TRBJ2-1; 11 bases are a match to TRBD2. This specimen was CD8+ T cells from cultured PBMCs, taken from culture after CMV antigen stimulation. This TCR was sampled from a human donor in good health (CMV status not recorded). Some clones in this sample may be carry-over from other donors' samples. The CDR3 is CASSVLAGDYNEQFF. For the CDR3, the DNA is TGTGCCAGCAGCGTACTAGCGGGGGACTACAATGAGCAGTTCTTC.